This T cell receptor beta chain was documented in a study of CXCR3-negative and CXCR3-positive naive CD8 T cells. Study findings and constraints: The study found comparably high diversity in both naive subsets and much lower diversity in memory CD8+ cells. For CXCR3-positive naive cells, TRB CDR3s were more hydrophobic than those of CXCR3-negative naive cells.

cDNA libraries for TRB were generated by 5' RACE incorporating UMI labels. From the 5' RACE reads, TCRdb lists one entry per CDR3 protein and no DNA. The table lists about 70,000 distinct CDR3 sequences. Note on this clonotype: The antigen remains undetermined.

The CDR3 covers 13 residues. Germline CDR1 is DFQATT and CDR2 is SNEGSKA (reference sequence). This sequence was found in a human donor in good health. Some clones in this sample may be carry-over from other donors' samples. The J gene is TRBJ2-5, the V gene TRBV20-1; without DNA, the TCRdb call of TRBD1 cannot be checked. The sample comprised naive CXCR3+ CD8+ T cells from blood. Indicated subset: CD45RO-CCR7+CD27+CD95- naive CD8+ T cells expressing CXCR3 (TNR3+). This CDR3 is CSALDRHQETQYF.